These 8 T cell receptor beta chains came from one sample sequenced in a study of blood T cells in healthy people across ages. With a J-beta primer mix and a sample-barcoded 5' primer, a second PCR ran about 7 to 12 cycles. TCRdb used MiXCR to reprocess the 5' RACE reads, holding one entry per CDR3 protein. The sample shows fewer than 750,000 distinct CDR3 sequences, around 52% of them seen only once. Sequenced material: blood. These receptor sequences come from a woman aged 80 or over in good health.

J is TRBJ1-4 and V is TRBV5-1; unclear D gene. V was shortened by 5 bases and J by 5 bases, with 16 bases between the two germline ends. CDR1 and CDR2 from the germline V gene are SGHRS and YFSETQ. This CDR3 has 15 residues. CDR3 region: CASRRAEENNEKLFF. The CDR3, as DNA: TGCGCCAGCAGGAGGGCAGAAGAAAACAATGAAAAACTGTTTTTT.

This clonotype was observed at least ten times. The V call is TRBV6-6, the J call TRBJ2-1; TRBD2 matches at 8 bases. The ends lost 0 bases at V and 8 bases at J; junction bases unmatched: 9. Germline V lookup: CDR1 MNHNY, CDR2 SVGAGI (reference sequence). The CDR3 is made up of 16 amino acids. The CDR3 reads CASSYSRLAGSDEQFF. DNA for the CDR3: TGTGCCAGCAGTTACTCGAGGCTAGCGGGTTCGGATGAGCAGTTCTTC.

The table lists this clonotype with a few counts. V is TRBV29-1 and J is TRBJ2-6; no definite D call. The CDR3 runs 15 residues. V shed 5 bases and J shed 1 base, with 12 bases lying between them. Germline V gene lookup returns CDR1 SQVTM and CDR2 ANQGSEA. As DNA, the CDR3 is TGCAGCGTTCCCATAGGAGATTCTGGGGCCAACGTCCTGACTTTC. It specifies CSVPIGDSGANVLTF.

This clonotype was counted at least ten times. The gene calls are TRBV9 and TRBJ1-1; 8 bases match TRBD1. Germline V gene sequence: CDR1 SGDLS, CDR2 YYNGEE. The CDR3 runs to 15 residues. Trimming at V came to 4 bases and at J to 3 bases, leaving 8 bases not matched to a gene. CDR3 DNA: TGTGCCAGCAGCAACGGACAGGGTATGGACACTGAAGCTTTCTTT. Translating it yields CASSNGQGMDTEAFF.

This clonotype is a singleton in its sample. The junction differs from germline at one of its ends, possibly a read error. This CDR3 is CANSSFRGGNEQFF. CDR3 nucleotides: TGTGCCAACAGCTCATTTAGGGGAGGGAATGAGCAGTTCTTC. The chain has TRBV7-9 and TRBJ2-1, with 7 bases that match TRBD2. Germline assignment: CDR1 SEHNR and CDR2 FQNEAQ (reference sequence). CDR3 length equals 14 residues. The variable domain in full, with the rest retrieved from reference TRBV7-9 and TRBJ2-1, is DTGVSQNPRHKITKRGQNVTFRCDPISEHNRLYWYRQTLGQGPEFLTYFQNEAQLEKSRLLSDRFSAERPKGSFSTLEIQRTEQGDSAMYLCANSSFRGGNEQFFGPGTRLTVL.

The J gene is TRBJ2-5, the V gene TRBV28, with TRBD2 matching over 9 bases. The CDR3 extends over 18 amino acids. Germline values: CDR1 MDHEN, CDR2 SYDVKM. The ends lost 5 bases at V and 5 bases at J; junction bases unmatched: 18. CDR3: CASSAFDLAGFSGETQYF. The CDR3 nucleotides read TGTGCCAGCAGTGCCTTTGATCTAGCGGGGTTTTCGGGGGAGACCCAGTACTTC.

This clonotype was seen once. A much larger clone sits a single nucleotide away, making a read error possible. The rearrangement joins TRBV20-1 to TRBJ2-1, with 8 bases aligning to TRBD2. The CDR3 length is 12 residues. CDR1 DFQATT and CDR2 SNEGSKA come from the germline V gene (reference sequence). The CDR3 nucleotides read TGCGGTGCTAGACAGCGGGGGAATGAGCAGTTCTTC. It yields the protein CGARQRGNEQFF.

The sample holds many counts of this clonotype. The rearrangement uses TRBV6-5 and TRBJ1-6; 7 bases are a match to TRBD1. CDR1 is MNHEY, CDR2 SVGAGI, per germline. This CDR3 is built from 17 residues. Germline trimming cut 5 bases from V and 8 bases from J; bases unmatched to any gene: 15. The CDR3 DNA reads TGTGCCAGCAGTATAACCCCGGCAGGGGGAACCTATTCACCCCTCCACTTT. Its translation: CASSITPAGGTYSPLHF.